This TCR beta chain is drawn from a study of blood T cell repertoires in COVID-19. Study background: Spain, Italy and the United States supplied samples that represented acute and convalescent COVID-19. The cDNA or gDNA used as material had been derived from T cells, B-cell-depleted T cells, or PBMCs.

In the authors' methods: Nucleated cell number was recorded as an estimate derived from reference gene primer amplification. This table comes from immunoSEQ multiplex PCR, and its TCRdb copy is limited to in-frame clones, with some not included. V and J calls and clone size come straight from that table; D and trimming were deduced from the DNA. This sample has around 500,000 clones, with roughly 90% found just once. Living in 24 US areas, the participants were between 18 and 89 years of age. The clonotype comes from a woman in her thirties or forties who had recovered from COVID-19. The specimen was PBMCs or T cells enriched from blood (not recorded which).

The CDR3 spells CASRAGLAGGLSSYEQYF. The CDR3 DNA is TGCGCCAGCAGGGCGGGACTAGCGGGAGGGCTTAGCTCCTACGAGCAGTACTTC. J is TRBJ2-7 and V is TRBV10-2, with 16 bases matching TRBD2. The CDR3 totals 18 residues. Per the germline V gene, CDR1 is WSHSY and CDR2 is SAAADI. The ends lost 6 bases at V and 0 bases at J; junction bases unmatched: 8.